The present T cell receptor (beta chain) was sequenced within a study of T cells in localized non-small cell lung cancer. Some clones are missing from TCRdb's copy, which holds only in-frame ones; the method was immunoSEQ multiplex PCR. This sample has over 1,500 clones, with around 25% found just once. Findings and caveats of the study: The study found T cell clonality highest in uninvolved adjacent lung, above tumor. Longer overall survival was linked to higher blood T cell density. Since sequencing was restricted to only one region of the tumor, intratumor heterogeneity remains a possibility. In adjacent lung, a median around 57 of the top 100 tumor clones were found.

This clone is medium-sized. Its antigen is as yet unknown. This CDR3 region has 14 residues. In germline, CDR1 is SGHNT, CDR2 YENEEA. Trimming removed 2 bases from V and 1 base from J, with 9 bases in between. This receptor was taken from a woman aged 40-75 years with stage III lung adenocarcinoma. The sequencing used lung tumor tissue, collected before any cancer treatment. The J gene is TRBJ2-7, the V gene TRBV11-3; possible D gene TRBD2, 6 bases. CDR3 sequence reads: CASSLYGGSYEQYF. The DNA of the CDR3 is TGTGCCAGCAGCTTATATGGGGGGTCCTACGAGCAGTACTTC.